This T cell receptor (beta chain) comes out of a study of blood T cell repertoires in COVID-19. Original processing methods: Estimates of nucleated cell counts were drawn from the amplification of reference gene primers. Using immunoSEQ multiplex PCR, the repertoire was profiled, and TCRdb retains in-frame clones only, with some absent. That table furnishes V, J and clone size, whereas the DNA furnished D and trimming. Seen here are about 62,000 clones, about nine tenths observed once, and the top ten hold approximately 6%. V lost 2 bases, J lost 1 base, and 9 bases lay in between. The CDR3 loop spans 15 amino acids. CDR1 SNHLY and CDR2 FYNNEI come from the germline V gene. By share, this clone ranks as medium-sized (0.01 to 0.1%).

The chain has TRBV2 and TRBJ1-5; a weak D match, TRBD1 (5 bases). The sample comprised peripheral blood. This sequence was found in a human donor in a cohort sampled during active COVID-19. The CDR3 region has the DNA TGTGCCAGCAGTGAAAAATGGGGCAGCAATCAGCCCCAGCATTTT. Amino acids: CASSEKWGSNQPQHF.